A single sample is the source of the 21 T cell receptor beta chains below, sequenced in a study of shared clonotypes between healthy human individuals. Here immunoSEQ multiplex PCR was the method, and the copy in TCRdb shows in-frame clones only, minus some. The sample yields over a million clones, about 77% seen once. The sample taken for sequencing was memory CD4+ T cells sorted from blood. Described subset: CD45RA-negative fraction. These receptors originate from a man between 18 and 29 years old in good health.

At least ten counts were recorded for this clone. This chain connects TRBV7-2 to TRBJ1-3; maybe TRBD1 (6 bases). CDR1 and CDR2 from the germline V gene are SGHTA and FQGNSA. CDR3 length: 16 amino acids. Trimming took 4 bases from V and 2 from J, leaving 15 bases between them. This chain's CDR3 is CASSSRPGTTGNTIYF. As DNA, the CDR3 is TGTGCCAGCAGCTCACGTCCCGGGACAACTGGAAACACCATATATTTT.

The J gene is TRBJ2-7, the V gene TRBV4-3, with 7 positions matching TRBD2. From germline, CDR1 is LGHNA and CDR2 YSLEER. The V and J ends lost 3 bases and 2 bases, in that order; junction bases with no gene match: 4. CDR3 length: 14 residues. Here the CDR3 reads CASSQGGKAYEQYF. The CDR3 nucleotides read TGCGCCAGCAGCCAGGGAGGGAAGGCCTACGAGCAGTACTTC.

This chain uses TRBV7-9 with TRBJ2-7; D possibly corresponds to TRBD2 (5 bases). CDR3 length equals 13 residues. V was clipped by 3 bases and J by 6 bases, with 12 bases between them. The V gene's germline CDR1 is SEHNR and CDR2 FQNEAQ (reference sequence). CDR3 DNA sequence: TGTGCCAGCAGCTTCAGCACCGGAGGCGAGCAGTACTTC. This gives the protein CASSFSTGGEQYF.

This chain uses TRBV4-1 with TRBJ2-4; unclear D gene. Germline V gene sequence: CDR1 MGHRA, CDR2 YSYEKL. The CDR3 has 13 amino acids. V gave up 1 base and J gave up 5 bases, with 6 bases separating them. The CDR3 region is CASSQAPQNIQYF. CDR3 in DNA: TGCGCCAGCAGCCAAGCACCTCAAAACATTCAGTACTTC.

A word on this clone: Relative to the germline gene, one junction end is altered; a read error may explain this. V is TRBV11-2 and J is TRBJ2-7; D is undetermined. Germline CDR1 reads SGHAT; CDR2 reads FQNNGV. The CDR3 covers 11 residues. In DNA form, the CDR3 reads TGTGCCAGCAGCGTAGACGACGAGCAGTACTTC. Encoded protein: CASSVDDEQYF. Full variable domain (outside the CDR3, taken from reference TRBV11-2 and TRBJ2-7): EAGVAQSPRYKIIEKRQSVAFWCNPISGHATLYWYQQILGQGPKLLIQFQNNGVVDDSQLPKDRFSAERLKGVDSTLKIQPAKLEDSAVYLCASSVDDEQYFGPGTRLTVT.

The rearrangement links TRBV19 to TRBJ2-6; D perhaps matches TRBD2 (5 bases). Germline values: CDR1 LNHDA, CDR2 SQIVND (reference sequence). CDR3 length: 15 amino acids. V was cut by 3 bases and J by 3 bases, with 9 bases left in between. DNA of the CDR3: TGTGCCAGTAGTATTCGGGGTGGTGGGGCCAACGTCCTGACTTTC. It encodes CASSIRGGGANVLTF.

The CDR3 region is CASSPSRNNEQFF. The CDR3 DNA sequence: TGTGCCAGCAGTCCCAGCCGGAACAATGAGCAGTTCTTC. The chain couples TRBV11-2 to TRBJ2-1; no clear D. The V gene lost 6 bases and the J gene lost 5 bases, with 11 bases spanning the gap. Germline V gene sequence: CDR1 SGHAT, CDR2 FQNNGV. CDR3 length equals 13 residues. Combining the CDR3 with reference TRBV11-2 and TRBJ2-1 gives the whole variable domain EAGVAQSPRYKIIEKRQSVAFWCNPISGHATLYWYQQILGQGPKLLIQFQNNGVVDDSQLPKDRFSAERLKGVDSTLKIQPAKLEDSAVYLCASSPSRNNEQFFGPGTRLTVL.

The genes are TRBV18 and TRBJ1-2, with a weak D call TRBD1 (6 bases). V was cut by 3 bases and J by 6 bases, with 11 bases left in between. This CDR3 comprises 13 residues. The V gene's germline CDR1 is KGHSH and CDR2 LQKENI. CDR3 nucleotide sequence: TGTGCCAGCTCACCGAGGGACACTGATGGCTACACCTTC. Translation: CASSPRDTDGYTF.

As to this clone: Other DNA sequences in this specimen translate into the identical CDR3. Written as DNA, the CDR3 is TGTGCCAGCAGCGTAGGGGGTGATTCTTACGAGCAGTACTTC. Translating gives CASSVGGDSYEQYF. The gene calls are TRBV9 and TRBJ2-7; D is unclear. V lost 0 bases and J 4 bases, leaving 11 bases between the germline ends. Germline CDR1 and CDR2: SGDLS and YYNGEE. The CDR3 runs to 14 residues.

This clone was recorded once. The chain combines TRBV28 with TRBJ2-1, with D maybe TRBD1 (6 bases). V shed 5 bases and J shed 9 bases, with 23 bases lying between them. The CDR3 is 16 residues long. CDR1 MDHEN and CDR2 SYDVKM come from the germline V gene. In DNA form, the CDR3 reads TGTGCCAGCAGTGTAGTGGACAGTATAACAGGAAGTGAGCAGTTCTTC. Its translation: CASSVVDSITGSEQFF.

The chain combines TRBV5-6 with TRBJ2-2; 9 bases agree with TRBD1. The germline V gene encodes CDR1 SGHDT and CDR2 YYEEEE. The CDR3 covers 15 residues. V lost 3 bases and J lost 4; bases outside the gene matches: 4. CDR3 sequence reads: CASSWTGEGTGELFF. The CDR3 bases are TGTGCCAGCAGCTGGACAGGGGAAGGCACCGGGGAGCTGTTTTTT.

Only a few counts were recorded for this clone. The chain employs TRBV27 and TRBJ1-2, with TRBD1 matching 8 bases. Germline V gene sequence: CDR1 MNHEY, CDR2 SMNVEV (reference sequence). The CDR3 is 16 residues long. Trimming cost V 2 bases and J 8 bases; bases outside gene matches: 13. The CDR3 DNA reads TGTGCCAGCAGTTTAAGGGTGGGGGACAGGACGACGGGCTACACCTTC. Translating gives CASSLRVGDRTTGYTF.

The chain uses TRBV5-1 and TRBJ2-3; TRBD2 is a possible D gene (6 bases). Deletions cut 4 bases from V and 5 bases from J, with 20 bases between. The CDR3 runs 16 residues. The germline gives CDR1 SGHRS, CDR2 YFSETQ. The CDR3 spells CASSELTRVAGDTQYF. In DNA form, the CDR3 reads TGCGCCAGCAGCGAATTGACTAGGGTTGCTGGAGATACGCAGTATTTT.

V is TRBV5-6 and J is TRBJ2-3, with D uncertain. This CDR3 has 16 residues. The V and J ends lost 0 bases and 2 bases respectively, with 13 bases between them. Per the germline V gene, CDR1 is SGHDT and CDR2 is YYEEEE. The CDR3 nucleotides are TGTGCCAGCAGCTTGGTGGGTCAGGCTATCACAGATACGCAGTATTTT. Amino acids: CASSLVGQAITDTQYF.

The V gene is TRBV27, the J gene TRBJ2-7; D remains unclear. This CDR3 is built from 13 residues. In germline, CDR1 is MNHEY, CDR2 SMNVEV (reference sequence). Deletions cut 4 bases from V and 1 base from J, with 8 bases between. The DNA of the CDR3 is TGTGCCAGCAGTTCAACTAATTCCTACGAGCAGTACTTC. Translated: CASSSTNSYEQYF.

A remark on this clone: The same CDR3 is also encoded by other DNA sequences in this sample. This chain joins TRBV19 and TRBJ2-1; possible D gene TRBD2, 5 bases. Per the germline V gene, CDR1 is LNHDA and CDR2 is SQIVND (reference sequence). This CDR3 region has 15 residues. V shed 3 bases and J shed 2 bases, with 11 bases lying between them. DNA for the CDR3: TGTGCCAGTAGTATTGAGGGAGCGGCCTACAATGAGCAGTTCTTC. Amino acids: CASSIEGAAYNEQFF.

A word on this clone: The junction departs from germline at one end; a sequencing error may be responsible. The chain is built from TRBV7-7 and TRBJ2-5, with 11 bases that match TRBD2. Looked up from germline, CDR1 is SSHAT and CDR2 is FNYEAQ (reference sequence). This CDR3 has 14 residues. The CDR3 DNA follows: TGTGCTAGCAGCTTAGCGGGAGGGCCAGAGACCCAGTACTTC. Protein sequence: CASSLAGGPETQYF.

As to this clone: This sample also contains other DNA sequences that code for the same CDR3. CDR3 sequence: CASGTSGSNEQFF. The CDR3 DNA follows: TGCGCCAGCGGGACTAGCGGGTCGAATGAGCAGTTCTTC. This chain joins TRBV5-1 and TRBJ2-1; 12 nucleotides agree with TRBD2. V shed 7 bases, J shed 7 bases, and the junction held 3 bases outside the gene matches. The CDR3 runs to 13 residues. Germline V gene sequence: CDR1 SGHRS, CDR2 YFSETQ.

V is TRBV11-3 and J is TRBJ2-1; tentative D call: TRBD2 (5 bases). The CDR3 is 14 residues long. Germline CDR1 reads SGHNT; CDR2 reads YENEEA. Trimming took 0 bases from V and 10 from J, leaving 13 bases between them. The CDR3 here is CASSLEDGAVEQFF. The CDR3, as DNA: TGTGCCAGCAGCTTAGAGGATGGAGCGGTAGAGCAGTTCTTC.

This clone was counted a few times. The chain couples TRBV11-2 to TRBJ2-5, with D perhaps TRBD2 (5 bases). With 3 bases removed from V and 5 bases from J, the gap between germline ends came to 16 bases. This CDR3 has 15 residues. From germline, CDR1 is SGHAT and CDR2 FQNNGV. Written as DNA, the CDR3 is TGTGCCAGCAGCTTGAGAGCGGAGGCTAGGGAGACCCAGTACTTC. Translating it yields CASSLRAEARETQYF.

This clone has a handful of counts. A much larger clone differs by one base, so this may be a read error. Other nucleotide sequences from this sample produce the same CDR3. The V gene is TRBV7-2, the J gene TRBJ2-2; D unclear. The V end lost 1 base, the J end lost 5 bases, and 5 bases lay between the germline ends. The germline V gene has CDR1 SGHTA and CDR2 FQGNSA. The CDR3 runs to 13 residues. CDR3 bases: TGTGCCAGCAGCTTAGATGGGACCGGGGAGCTGTTTTTT. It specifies CASSLDGTGELFF.